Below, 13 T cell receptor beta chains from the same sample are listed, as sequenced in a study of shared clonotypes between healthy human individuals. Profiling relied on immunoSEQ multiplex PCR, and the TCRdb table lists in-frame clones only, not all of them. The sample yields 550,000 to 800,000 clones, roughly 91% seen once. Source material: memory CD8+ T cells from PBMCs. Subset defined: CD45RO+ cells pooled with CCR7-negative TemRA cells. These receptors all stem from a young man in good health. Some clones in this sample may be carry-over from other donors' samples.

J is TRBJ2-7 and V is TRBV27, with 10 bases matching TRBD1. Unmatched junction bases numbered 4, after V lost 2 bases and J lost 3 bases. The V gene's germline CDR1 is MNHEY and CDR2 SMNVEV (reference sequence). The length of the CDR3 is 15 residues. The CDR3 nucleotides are TGTGCCAGCAGTTTAGGACAGGGGGTAGGCTACGAGCAGTACTTC. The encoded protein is CASSLGQGVGYEQYF.

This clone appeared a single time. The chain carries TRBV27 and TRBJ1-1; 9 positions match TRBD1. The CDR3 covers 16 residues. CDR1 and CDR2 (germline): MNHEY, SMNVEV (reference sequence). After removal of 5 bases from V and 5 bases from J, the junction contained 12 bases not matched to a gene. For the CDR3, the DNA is TGTGCCAGCAGTCAAACAGGGGGCGTGGGAGAGACTGAAGCTTTCTTT. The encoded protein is CASSQTGGVGETEAFF.

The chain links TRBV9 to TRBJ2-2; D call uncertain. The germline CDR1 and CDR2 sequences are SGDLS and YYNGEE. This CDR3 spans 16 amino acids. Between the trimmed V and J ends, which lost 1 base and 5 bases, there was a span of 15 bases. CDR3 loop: CASSVHRLGQTGELFF. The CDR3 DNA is TGTGCCAGCAGCGTACACCGTTTGGGTCAGACCGGGGAGCTGTTTTTT. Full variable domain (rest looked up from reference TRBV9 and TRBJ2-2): DSGVTQTPKHLITATGQRVTLRCSPRSGDLSVYWYQQSLDQGLQFLIQYYNGEERAKGNILERFSAQQFPDLHSELNLSSLELGDSALYFCASSVHRLGQTGELFFGEGSRLTVL.

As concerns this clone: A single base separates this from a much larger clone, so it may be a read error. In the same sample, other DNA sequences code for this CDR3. The CDR3 is CASTSTGELFF. DNA for the CDR3: TGTGCCAGCACTTCCACCGGGGAGCTGTTTTTT. The chain is built from TRBV27 and TRBJ2-2; D unresolved. Germline V gives CDR1 MNHEY, CDR2 SMNVEV (reference sequence). The V end was cut by 7 bases, the J end by 4 bases, with 4 bases between. The CDR3 runs 11 residues.

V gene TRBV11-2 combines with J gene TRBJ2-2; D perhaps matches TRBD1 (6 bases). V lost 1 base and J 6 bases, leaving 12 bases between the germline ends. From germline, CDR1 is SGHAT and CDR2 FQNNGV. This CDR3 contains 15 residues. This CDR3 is CASSLVAGGAGELFF. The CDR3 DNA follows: TGTGCCAGCAGCTTAGTCGCTGGGGGCGCCGGGGAGCTGTTTTTT.

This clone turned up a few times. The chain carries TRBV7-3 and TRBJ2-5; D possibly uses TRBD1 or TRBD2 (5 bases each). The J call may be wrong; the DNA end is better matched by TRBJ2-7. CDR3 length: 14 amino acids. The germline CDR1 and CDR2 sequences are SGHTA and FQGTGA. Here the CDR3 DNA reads TGTGCCAGCAGCTTAGGGGGTAATGCCCACGAGCAGTACTTC. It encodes CASSLGGNAHEQYF.

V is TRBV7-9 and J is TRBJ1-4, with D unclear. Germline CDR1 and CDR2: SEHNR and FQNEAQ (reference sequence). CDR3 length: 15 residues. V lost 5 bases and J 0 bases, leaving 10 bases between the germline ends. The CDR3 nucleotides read TGTGCCAGCAGCCCCCGGAGTGCAACTAATGAAAAACTGTTTTTT. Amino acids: CASSPRSATNEKLFF.

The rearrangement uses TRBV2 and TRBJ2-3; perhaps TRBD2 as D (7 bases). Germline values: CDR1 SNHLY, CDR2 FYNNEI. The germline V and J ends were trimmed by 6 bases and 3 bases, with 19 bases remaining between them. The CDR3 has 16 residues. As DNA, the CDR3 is TGTGCCAGCAGCGCTCGAGGGGAGGGGGTGACAGATACGCAGTATTTT. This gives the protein CASSARGEGVTDTQYF.

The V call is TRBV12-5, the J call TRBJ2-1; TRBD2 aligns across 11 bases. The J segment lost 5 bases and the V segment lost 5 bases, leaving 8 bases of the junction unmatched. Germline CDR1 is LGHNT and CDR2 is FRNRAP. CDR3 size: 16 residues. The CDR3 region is CASGTGTSGLNNEQFF. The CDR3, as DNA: TGTGCTAGTGGTACGGGGACTAGCGGACTCAACAATGAGCAGTTCTTC.

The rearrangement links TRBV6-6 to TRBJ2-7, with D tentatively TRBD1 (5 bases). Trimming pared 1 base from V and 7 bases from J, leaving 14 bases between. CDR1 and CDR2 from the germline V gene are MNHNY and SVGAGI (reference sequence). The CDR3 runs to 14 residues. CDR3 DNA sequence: TGTGCCAGCAGTTACTGGGGCGATGGGCGTGAGCAGTACTTC. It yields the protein CASSYWGDGREQYF.

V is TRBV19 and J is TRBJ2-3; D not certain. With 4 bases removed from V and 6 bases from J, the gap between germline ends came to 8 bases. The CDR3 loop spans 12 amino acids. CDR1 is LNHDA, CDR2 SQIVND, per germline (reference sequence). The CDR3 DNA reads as TGTGCCAGTAGTACTGCGGAGGATACGCAGTATTTT. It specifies CASSTAEDTQYF.

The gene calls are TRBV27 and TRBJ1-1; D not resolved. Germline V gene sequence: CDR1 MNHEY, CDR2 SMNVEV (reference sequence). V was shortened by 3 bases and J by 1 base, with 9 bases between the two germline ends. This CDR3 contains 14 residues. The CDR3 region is CASSFWGTNTEAFF. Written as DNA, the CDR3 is TGTGCCAGCAGTTTTTGGGGTACGAACACTGAAGCTTTCTTT.

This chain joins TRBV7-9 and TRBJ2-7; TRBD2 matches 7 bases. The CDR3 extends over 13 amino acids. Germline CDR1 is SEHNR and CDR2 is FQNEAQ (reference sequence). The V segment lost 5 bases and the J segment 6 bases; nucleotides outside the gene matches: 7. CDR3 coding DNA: TGTGCCAGCAGCATGACTAGCAAAGGCGAGCAGTACTTC. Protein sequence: CASSMTSKGEQYF.